Many counts were recorded for the clone carrying this T cell receptor beta chain. The target antigen is unknown. Time point meaning: pre-sensitization, week 0. Treatment: therapeutic diphenylcyclopropenone sensitization with weekly scalp DPC. TCRdb re-called the RACE reads through MiXCR, storing one row per CDR3 protein. Among about 260,000 distinct CDR3 sequences listed, roughly 8.9% were seen once. Germline assignment: CDR1 MDHEN and CDR2 SYDVKM. The CDR3 covers 12 residues. Deletions cut 10 bases from V and 4 bases from J, with 13 bases between. This sample is drawn from a study of human T cells and chemical hapten exposure. In the study overall: 2% DPC applied to an approximately 2 cm by approximately 2 cm arm area sensitized donors.

Study findings and constraints: Given that the donors had alopecia, their immune response may differ from that seen in healthy people.

This TCR derives from a woman aged 40 to 50 with alopecia areata. Some clones in this sample may be carry-over from other donors' samples. The sample here was whole blood, taken in connection with sensitization to the hapten diphenylcyclopropenone (DPC). The chain recombines TRBV28 with TRBJ1-2; no reliable D call. In nucleotides, the CDR3 is TGTGCCAACTTCCGGCAGCCCTATGGCTACACCTTC. This translates into CANFRQPYGYTF.